This T cell receptor (beta chain) was found in a study of cytomegalovirus exposure and HLA in healthy donors. Study conclusions and caveats: There were several of the most significant clusters that appeared linked to common viral pathogens in a later analysis.

The PCR ran on 60 Vbeta and 13 Jbeta primers. Produced via immunoSEQ multiplex PCR; TCRdb's table is partial and in-frame only. In the table there are fewer than 250,000 clones, 60% to 80% of which are singletons. The length of the CDR3 is 12 residues. CDR1 and CDR2 (germline): SQVTM, ANQGSEA. The V gene end was trimmed by 4 bases and the J gene end by 6 bases; junction bases not matched to a gene: 3. With regard to this clone: As yet, its antigen is unknown.

Sequenced sample: PBMCs. The sequence was obtained from a male donor in good health and CMV-seronegative. V usage is TRBV29-1 and J usage is TRBJ1-3, with 7 nucleotides matching TRBD1. The CDR3 loop reads CSVGQGANTIYF. CDR3 nucleotides: TGCAGCGTTGGACAGGGTGCAAACACCATATATTTT.